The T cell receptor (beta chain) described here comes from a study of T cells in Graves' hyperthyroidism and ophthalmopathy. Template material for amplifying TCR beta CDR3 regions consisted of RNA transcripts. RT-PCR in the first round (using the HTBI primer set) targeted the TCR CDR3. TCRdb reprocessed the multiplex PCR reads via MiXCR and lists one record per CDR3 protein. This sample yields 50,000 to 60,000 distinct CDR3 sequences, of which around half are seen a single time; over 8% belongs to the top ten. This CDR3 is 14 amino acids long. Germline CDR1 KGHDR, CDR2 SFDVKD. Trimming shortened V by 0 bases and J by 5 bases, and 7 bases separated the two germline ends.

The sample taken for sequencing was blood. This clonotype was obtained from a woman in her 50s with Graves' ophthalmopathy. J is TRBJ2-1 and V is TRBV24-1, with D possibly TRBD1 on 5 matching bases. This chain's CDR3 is CATSDLTGNNEQFF. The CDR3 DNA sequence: TGTGCCACCAGTGATTTGACAGGCAACAATGAGCAGTTCTTC.